This is a list of T cell receptor beta chains from one sample in a study of cytomegalovirus exposure and HLA in healthy donors. Assay used: immunoSEQ multiplex PCR; TCRdb lists only in-frame clones, some missing. There are approximately 150,000 clones in the sample; approximately 71% occur only once, and more than 4% lies in the top ten. Sequencing was done on a sample of PBMCs. The receptors were sampled from a male donor in good health and CMV-seronegative. Each CDR3 is given with its conserved first and last residue. The D gene is left open where the match is weak. Not every row has a clone size; where given, it reads once, few, many or a size class.

abundance: NA
d_gene: NA
v_gene: TRBV15
j_gene: TRBJ2-7
CDR3aa: CATSSSRAYEQYF
CDR3nt: TGTGCCACCAGCAGTTCCAGGGCCTACGAGCAGTACTTC

abundance: NA
d_gene: NA
v_gene: TRBV7-9
j_gene: TRBJ2-5
CDR3aa: CASSLVRASQETQYF
CDR3nt: TGTGCCAGCAGCTTAGTCAGGGCGAGCCAAGAGACCCAGTACTTC

abundance: NA
d_gene: NA
v_gene: TRBV7-9
j_gene: TRBJ2-5
CDR3aa: CASSLQTGQETQYF
CDR3nt: TGTGCCAGCAGCTTGCAGACAGGCCAAGAGACCCAGTACTTC

abundance: NA
d_gene: NA
v_gene: TRBV2
j_gene: TRBJ1-5
CDR3aa: CASEGIGDTYSNQPQHF
CDR3nt: TGTGCCAGCGAAGGCATCGGCGACACCTATAGCAATCAGCCCCAGCATTTT

abundance: NA
d_gene: NA
v_gene: TRBV6-5
j_gene: TRBJ2-5
CDR3aa: CASSYSITFEETQYF
CDR3nt: TGTGCCAGCAGTTACTCGATTACTTTCGAAGAGACCCAGTACTTC

abundance: NA
d_gene: NA
v_gene: TRBV15
j_gene: TRBJ1-4
CDR3aa: CATRPLAGVFEKLFF
CDR3nt: TGTGCCACCAGACCGCTAGCGGGGGTATTCGAAAAACTGTTTTTT

abundance: NA
d_gene: TRBD1
v_gene: TRBV4-3
j_gene: TRBJ1-2
CDR3aa: CASSQARDSNYGYTF
CDR3nt: TGCGCCAGCAGCCAAGCCCGGGACAGTAACTATGGCTACACCTTC

abundance: once
d_gene: NA
v_gene: TRBV29-1
j_gene: TRBJ2-2
CDR3aa: CSVESQPHYTGELFF
CDR3nt: TGCAGCGTTGAATCACAGCCACACTACACCGGGGAGCTGTTTTTT

abundance: NA
d_gene: NA
v_gene: TRBV30
j_gene: TRBJ1-1
CDR3aa: CAWSRPRNQYTEAFF
CDR3nt: TGTGCCTGGAGCCGGCCGCGGAATCAATACACTGAAGCTTTCTTT

abundance: few
d_gene: TRBD1
v_gene: TRBV2
j_gene: TRBJ1-3
CDR3aa: CASSAGQGGNTIYF
CDR3nt: TGTGCCAGCAGTGCGGGACAGGGTGGAAACACCATATATTTT

abundance: NA
d_gene: NA
v_gene: TRBV18
j_gene: TRBJ1-1
CDR3aa: CASSPPSTLNTEAFF
CDR3nt: TGTGCCAGCTCACCACCAAGCACTTTGAACACTGAAGCTTTCTTT

abundance: NA
d_gene: NA
v_gene: TRBV11-3
j_gene: TRBJ1-3
CDR3aa: CASSLDRDRQSSGNTIYF
CDR3nt: TGTGCCAGCAGCTTAGACAGAGACCGACAGTCCTCTGGAAACACCATATATTTT

abundance: NA
d_gene: TRBD2
v_gene: TRBV6-6
j_gene: TRBJ2-7
CDR3aa: CASSWGGGGEEQYF
CDR3nt: TGTGCCAGCAGTTGGGGAGGCGGGGGGGAAGAGCAGTACTTC

abundance: NA
d_gene: NA
v_gene: TRBV7-9
j_gene: TRBJ1-1
CDR3aa: CASTSFGTKAFF
CDR3nt: TGTGCCAGCACCTCCTTTGGCACTAAAGCTTTCTTT

abundance: NA
d_gene: TRBD1
v_gene: TRBV7-9
j_gene: TRBJ2-1
CDR3aa: CASVTGGSDEQFF
CDR3nt: TGTGCCAGCGTAACAGGGGGCAGCGATGAGCAGTTCTTC

abundance: once
d_gene: NA
v_gene: TRBV7-9
j_gene: TRBJ2-1
CDR3aa: CASSSGLSSYNEQFF
CDR3nt: TGTGCCAGCAGCAGCGGTCTGAGCTCCTACAATGAGCAGTTCTTC

abundance: NA
d_gene: NA
v_gene: TRBV15
j_gene: TRBJ1-3
CDR3aa: CATSRRSGTGNTIYF
CDR3nt: TGTGCCACCAGCAGAAGATCCGGTACTGGAAACACCATATATTTT

abundance: NA
d_gene: NA
v_gene: TRBV10-3
j_gene: TRBJ2-2
CDR3aa: CAISDVRGELFF
CDR3nt: TGTGCCATCAGTGATGTGCGGGGGGAGCTGTTTTTT

abundance: few
d_gene: NA
v_gene: TRBV7-9
j_gene: TRBJ2-3
CDR3aa: CASSPDSHLDTQYF
CDR3nt: TGTGCCAGCAGCCCTGACAGCCACCTCGACACGCAGTATTTT

abundance: NA
d_gene: NA
v_gene: TRBV7-9
j_gene: TRBJ1-1
CDR3aa: CASSSTTGNTEAFF
CDR3nt: TGTGCCAGCAGCTCGACGACAGGGAACACTGAAGCTTTCTTT

abundance: few
d_gene: TRBD1
v_gene: TRBV6-5
j_gene: TRBJ1-1
CDR3aa: CASSGTGQWTEAFF
CDR3nt: TGTGCCAGCAGTGGGACAGGGCAATGGACTGAAGCTTTCTTT

abundance: few
d_gene: TRBD1
v_gene: TRBV11-1
j_gene: TRBJ1-1
CDR3aa: CASNSNQGAEAFF
CDR3nt: TGTGCCAGCAACTCTAACCAGGGGGCTGAAGCTTTCTTT

abundance: NA
d_gene: NA
v_gene: TRBV30
j_gene: TRBJ2-3
CDR3aa: CAWSKSRVSSTDTQYF
CDR3nt: TGTGCCTGGAGTAAGTCGAGGGTATCGAGCACAGATACGCAGTATTTT

abundance: NA
d_gene: TRBD1
v_gene: TRBV30
j_gene: TRBJ2-5
CDR3aa: CAWSIQGAGETQYF
CDR3nt: TGTGCCTGGAGTATACAGGGGGCCGGGGAGACCCAGTACTTC

abundance: NA
d_gene: TRBD2
v_gene: TRBV7-9
j_gene: TRBJ2-7
CDR3aa: CASSPTGTSANEQYF
CDR3nt: TGTGCCAGCAGCCCTACCGGGACTAGTGCGAACGAGCAGTACTTC

abundance: NA
d_gene: NA
v_gene: TRBV20-1
j_gene: TRBJ1-2
CDR3aa: CSAHTSGGYTF
CDR3nt: TGCAGTGCTCATACCTCGGGGGGCTACACCTTC